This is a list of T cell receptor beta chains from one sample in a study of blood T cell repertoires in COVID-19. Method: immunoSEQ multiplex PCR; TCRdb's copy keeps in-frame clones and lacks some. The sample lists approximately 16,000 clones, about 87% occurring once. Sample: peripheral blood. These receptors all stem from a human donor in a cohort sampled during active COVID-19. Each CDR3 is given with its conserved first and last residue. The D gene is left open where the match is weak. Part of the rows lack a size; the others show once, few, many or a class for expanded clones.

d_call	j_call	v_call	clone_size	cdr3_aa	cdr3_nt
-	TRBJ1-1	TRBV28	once	CASSLAGRSFEAFF	TGTGCCAGCAGTCTCGCAGGGCGGTCCTTTGAAGCTTTCTTT
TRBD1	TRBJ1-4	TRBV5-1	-	CASSRDGTGGHEKLFF	TGCGCCAGCAGCCGGGACGGGACAGGGGGCCATGAAAAACTGTTTTTT
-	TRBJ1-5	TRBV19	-	CASSIGPLQPQHF	TGTGCCAGTAGTATAGGGCCTCTGCAGCCCCAGCATTTT
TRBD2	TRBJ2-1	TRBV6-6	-	CASSFPTSGGANEQFF	TGTGCCAGCAGTTTCCCCACTAGCGGGGGGGCCAATGAGCAGTTCTTC
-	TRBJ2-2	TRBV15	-	CASTRGSRRELFF	TGTGCCTCCACACGGGGGAGTAGGAGGGAGCTGTTTTTT
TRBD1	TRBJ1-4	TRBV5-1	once	CASRWTGGNEKLFF	TGCGCCAGCAGGTGGACAGGGGGTAATGAAAAACTGTTTTTT
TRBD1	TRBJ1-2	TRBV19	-	CASTGPGQGGGYTF	TGTGCCAGTACCGGACCCGGACAGGGCGGCGGCTACACCTTC
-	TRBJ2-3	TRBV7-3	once	CASSRGQSLADTQYF	TGTGCCAGCAGCCGCGGACAGAGTCTCGCAGATACGCAGTATTTT
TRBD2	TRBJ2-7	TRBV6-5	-	CASSSSSGGSYEQYF	TGTGCCAGCAGTTCTTCTAGCGGGGGGAGCTACGAGCAGTACTTC
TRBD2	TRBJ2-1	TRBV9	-	CASSVVPAGGYNEQFF	TGTGCCAGCAGCGTAGTGCCAGCGGGGGGCTACAATGAGCAGTTCTTC
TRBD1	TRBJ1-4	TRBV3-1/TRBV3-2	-	CASSLRQGGTNEKLFF	TGTGCCAGCAGCCTTCGACAGGGGGGCACTAATGAAAAACTGTTTTTT
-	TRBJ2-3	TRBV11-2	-	CASSLRSTLLTDTQYF	TGTGCCAGCAGCTTAAGATCCACGCTATTAACAGATACGCAGTATTTT
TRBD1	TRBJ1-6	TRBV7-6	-	CASSRTGDGNSPLHF	TGTGCCAGCAGCCGTACAGGGGACGGGAATTCACCCCTCCACTTT
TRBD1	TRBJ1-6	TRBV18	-	CASSFDRGRSPLHF	TGTGCCAGCTCATTCGACAGGGGACGGTCACCCCTCCACTTT
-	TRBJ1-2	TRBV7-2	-	CASHLVAGSYGYTF	TGTGCCAGCCACCTGGTGGCGGGGAGCTATGGCTACACCTTC
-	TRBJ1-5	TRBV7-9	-	CASSPRGGGNQPQHF	TGTGCCAGCAGCCCGAGGGGAGGGGGCAATCAGCCCCAGCATTTT
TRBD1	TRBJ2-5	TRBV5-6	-	CASSSTGVRETQYF	TGTGCCAGCAGCTCGACAGGGGTCCGGGAGACCCAGTACTTC
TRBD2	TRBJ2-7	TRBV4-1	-	CASSWVPTASGGGRGKSGQYF	TGCGCCAGCAGCTGGGTCCCTACTGCTAGCGGGGGGGGCCGCGGGAAGAGCGGGCAGTACTTC
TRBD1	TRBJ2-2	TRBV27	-	CASRQGTRGELFF	TGTGCCAGCAGACAGGGGACCCGGGGGGAGCTGTTTTTT
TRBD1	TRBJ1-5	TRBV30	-	CAWAQGAVQPQHF	TGTGCCTGGGCGCAGGGGGCGGTTCAGCCCCAGCATTTT
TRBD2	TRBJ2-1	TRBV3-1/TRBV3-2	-	CASSQESSGGLNEQFF	TGTGCCAGCAGCCAAGAGTCCAGCGGGGGGCTGAATGAGCAGTTCTTC
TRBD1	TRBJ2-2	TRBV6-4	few	CASSANRGHTGELFF	TGTGCCAGCAGTGCTAACAGGGGGCACACCGGGGAGCTGTTTTTT
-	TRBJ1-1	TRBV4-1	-	CASSPLPRLNTEAFF	TGCGCCAGCAGCCCGCTCCCGCGTCTGAACACTGAAGCTTTCTTT
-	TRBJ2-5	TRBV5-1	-	CASSLGRRGQETQYF	TGCGCCAGCAGCTTGGGGCGACGAGGACAAGAGACCCAGTACTTC
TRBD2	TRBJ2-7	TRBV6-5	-	CASRAPGGREQYF	TGTGCCAGCAGGGCCCCCGGGGGGAGGGAGCAGTACTTC
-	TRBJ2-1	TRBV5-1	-	CASSRSAGAQNEQFF	TGCGCCAGCAGCCGGAGCGCAGGGGCCCAGAATGAGCAGTTCTTC
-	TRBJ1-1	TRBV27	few	CASSLLGSLYMNTEAFF	TGTGCCAGCAGTCTCCTGGGCAGCCTTTACATGAACACTGAAGCTTTCTTT
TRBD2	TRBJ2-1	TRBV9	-	CASSVRAGGINEQFF	TGTGCCAGCAGCGTACGGGCGGGGGGTATAAATGAGCAGTTCTTC
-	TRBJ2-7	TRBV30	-	CAWRGGVAGEAYEQYF	TGTGCCTGGAGAGGGGGGGTGGCAGGGGAGGCCTACGAGCAGTACTTC
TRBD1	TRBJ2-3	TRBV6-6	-	CASSPPGQLNTQYF	TGTGCCAGCAGTCCTCCGGGACAGCTTAATACGCAGTATTTT
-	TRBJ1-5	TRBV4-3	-	CASSQELDQPQHF	TGCGCCAGCAGCCAAGAATTAGATCAGCCCCAGCATTTT
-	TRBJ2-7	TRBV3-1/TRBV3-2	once	CASSHKPGTFSSYEQYF	TGTGCCAGCAGCCACAAACCCGGGACATTCTCCTCCTACGAGCAGTACTTC
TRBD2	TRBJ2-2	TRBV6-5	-	CASKASGTGELFF	TGTGCCAGCAAGGCTAGCGGGACCGGGGAGCTGTTTTTT
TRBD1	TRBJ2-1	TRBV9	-	CASSVEGAVYNEQFF	TGTGCCAGCAGCGTAGAGGGGGCAGTCTACAATGAGCAGTTCTTC
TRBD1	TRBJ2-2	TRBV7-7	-	CASSVTHRGGTGELFF	TGTGCTAGCAGCGTAACCCACAGGGGCGGCACCGGGGAGCTGTTTTTT
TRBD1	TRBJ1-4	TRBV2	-	CASSDWDSTNEKLFF	TGTGCCAGCAGTGATTGGGACAGCACTAATGAAAAACTGTTTTTT
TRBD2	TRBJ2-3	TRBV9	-	CASSRTRGGIDTQYF	TGTGCCAGCAGCCGAACGCGGGGGGGCATAGATACGCAGTATTTT
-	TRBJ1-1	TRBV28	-	CASSLFGVSENTEAFF	TGTGCCAGCAGTTTATTCGGGGTATCGGAGAACACTGAAGCTTTCTTT
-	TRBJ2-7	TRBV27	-	CASSPGINFYEQYF	TGTGCCAGCTCCCCCGGGATAAACTTCTACGAGCAGTACTTC
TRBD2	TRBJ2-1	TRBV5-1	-	CASSSTSGGAHEQFF	TGCGCCAGCAGCTCTACTAGCGGGGGGGCTCATGAGCAGTTCTTC
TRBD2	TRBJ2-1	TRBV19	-	CASSNGGGTGEQFF	TGTGCCAGTAGTAATGGCGGGGGTACGGGTGAGCAGTTCTTC
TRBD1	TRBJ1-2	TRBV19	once	CASSLRRQGPYGYTF	TGTGCCAGTAGTCTTCGTAGACAGGGGCCTTATGGCTACACCTTC
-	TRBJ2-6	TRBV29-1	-	CSVSRDTDSGANVLTF	TGCAGCGTTTCCAGGGACACCGACTCTGGGGCCAACGTCCTGACTTTC
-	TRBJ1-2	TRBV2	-	CASREGPNYGYTF	TGTGCCAGCAGGGAAGGGCCTAACTATGGCTACACCTTC
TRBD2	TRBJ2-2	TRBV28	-	CASSLGTSGTAGELFF	TGTGCCAGCAGTCTAGGGACTAGCGGGACCGCCGGGGAGCTGTTTTTT